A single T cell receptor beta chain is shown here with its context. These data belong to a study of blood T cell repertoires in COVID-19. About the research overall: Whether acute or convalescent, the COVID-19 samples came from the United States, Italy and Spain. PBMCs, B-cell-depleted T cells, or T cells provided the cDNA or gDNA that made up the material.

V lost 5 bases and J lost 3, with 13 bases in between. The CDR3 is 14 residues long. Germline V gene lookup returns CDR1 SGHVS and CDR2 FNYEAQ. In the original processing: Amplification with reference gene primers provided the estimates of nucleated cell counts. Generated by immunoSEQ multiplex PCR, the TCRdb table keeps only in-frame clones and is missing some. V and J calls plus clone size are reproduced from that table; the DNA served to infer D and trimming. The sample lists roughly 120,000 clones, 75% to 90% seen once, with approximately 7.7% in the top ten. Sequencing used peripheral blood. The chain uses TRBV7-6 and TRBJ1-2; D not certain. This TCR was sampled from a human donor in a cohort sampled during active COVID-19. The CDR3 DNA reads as TGTGCCAGCAGCGCGGGGTCTATCGACTATGGCTACACCTTC. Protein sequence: CASSAGSIDYGYTF.